This T cell receptor (beta chain) is drawn from a study of T cell repertoires in cytomegalovirus infection. Overall study: The public TCR beta signatures pointed to both CMV infection and matching HLA type. Regarding the study as a whole: Predominance within the ex vivo response was attributable to HLA-C-restricted CMV-specific TCR beta clonotypes.

TCRdb re-called the reads through MiXCR, storing one row per CDR3 protein. Here the sample spans 490,000 or so distinct CDR3 sequences, over 9% being singletons. Notes on this clonotype: Its antigen remains unidentified.

The clonotype comes from a human donor in good health (CMV status not recorded). Some clones in this sample may be carry-over from other donors' samples. Sequencing was carried out using PBMCs.

The CDR3 DNA is TGTGCCAGCAGTTATAGGAATGAAAAACTGTTTTTT. Translation: CASSYRNEKLFF. The V gene is TRBV6-6, the J gene TRBJ1-4; the D is unclear. Trimming pared 3 bases from V and 5 bases from J, leaving 4 bases between. Germline values: CDR1 MNHNY, CDR2 SVGAGI (reference sequence). The CDR3 extends over 12 amino acids.